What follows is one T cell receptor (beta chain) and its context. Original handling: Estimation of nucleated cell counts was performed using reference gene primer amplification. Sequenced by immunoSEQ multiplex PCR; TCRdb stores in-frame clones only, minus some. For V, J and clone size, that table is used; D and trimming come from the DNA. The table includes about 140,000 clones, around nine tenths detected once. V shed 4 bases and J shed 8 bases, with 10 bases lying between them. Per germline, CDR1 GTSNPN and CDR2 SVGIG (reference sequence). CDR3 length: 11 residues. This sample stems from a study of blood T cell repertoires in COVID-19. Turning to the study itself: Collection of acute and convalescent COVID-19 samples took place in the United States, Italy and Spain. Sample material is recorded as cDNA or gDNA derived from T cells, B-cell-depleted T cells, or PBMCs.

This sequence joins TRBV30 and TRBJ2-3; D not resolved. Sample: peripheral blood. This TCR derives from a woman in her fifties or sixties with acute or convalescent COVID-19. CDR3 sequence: CAWTSPPTQYF. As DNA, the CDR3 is TGTGCCTGGACGAGCCCCCCTACGCAGTATTTT.